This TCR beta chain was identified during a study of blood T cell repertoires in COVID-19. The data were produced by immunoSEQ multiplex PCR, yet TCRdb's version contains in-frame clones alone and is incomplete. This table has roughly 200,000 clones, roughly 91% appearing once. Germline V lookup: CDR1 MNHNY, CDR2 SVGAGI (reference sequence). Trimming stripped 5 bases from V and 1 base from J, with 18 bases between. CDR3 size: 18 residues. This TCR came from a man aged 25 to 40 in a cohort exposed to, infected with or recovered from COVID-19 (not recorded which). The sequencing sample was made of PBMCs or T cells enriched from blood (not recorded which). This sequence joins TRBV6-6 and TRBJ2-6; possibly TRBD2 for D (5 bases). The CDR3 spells CASSRILIGLSGANVLTF. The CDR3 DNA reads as TGTGCCAGCAGTCGTATTCTAATAGGACTTTCTGGGGCCAACGTCCTGACTTTC.